This T cell receptor (beta chain) is from a study of blood T cell repertoires in COVID-19. The overall study: Whether acute or convalescent, the COVID-19 samples came from the United States, Italy and Spain. PBMCs, B-cell-depleted T cells, or T cells were the source of the cDNA or gDNA that made up the material.

In the study's own analysis: It was from reference gene primer amplification that nucleated cell counts were estimated. Assay: immunoSEQ multiplex PCR; the TCRdb copy retains only in-frame clones and omits some. The V and J calls and clone size were taken over from that table, and D and trimming were inferred from the DNA. This table has 250,000 or so clones, approximately 85% appearing once. Germline lookup yields CDR1 KGHDR and CDR2 SFDVKD. This CDR3 spans 13 amino acids. Between the trimmed V and J ends, which lost 5 bases and 6 bases, there was a span of 12 bases. The rearrangement uses TRBV24-1 and TRBJ1-1; perhaps TRBD1 as D (5 bases). The source material was peripheral blood. This TCR was sampled from a woman aged 70-85 years with acute or convalescent COVID-19. As DNA, the CDR3 is TGTGCCACCAGTGCTGCGGGGCCCTCTGAAGCTTTCTTT. Its translation: CATSAAGPSEAFF.